The entry that follows covers one T cell receptor (beta chain) sequence. Its cognate antigen is unknown. The method was immunoSEQ multiplex PCR; TCRdb's version includes in-frame clones alone and lacks a portion of them. The sample lists roughly 63,000 clones, 57% occurring once. This sample was included in a study of cytotoxic CD8 clonotypes in ibrutinib-treated CLL. Study-wide results and limits: Baseline clonality exceeded age-matched healthy donors and tracked circulating CD8+ T-cell counts.

The CDR3 spans 16 residues. Germline V gene lookup returns CDR1 MDHEN and CDR2 SYDVKM. The trim removed 6 bases at V and 1 base at J, leaving 8 bases unmatched. The source of this sequence is a human donor with chronic lymphocytic leukemia. V usage is TRBV28 and J usage is TRBJ1-5, with TRBD1 identical over 8 bases. Specimen: PBMCs, collected after 12 months of ibrutinib treatment. DNA of the CDR3: TGTGCCAGCAGCTCAGGGGGCGGATGGAGCAATCAGCCCCAGCATTTT. Amino acid sequence: CASSSGGGWSNQPQHF.